This TCR beta chain was profiled in a study of blood T cell repertoires in COVID-19. J gave up 2 bases and V 2 bases, and 2 bases lay outside the gene matches. Germline CDR1 and CDR2: LGHDT and YNNKEL (reference sequence). CDR3 length: 16 amino acids. Libraries were prepared by immunoSEQ multiplex PCR; TCRdb keeps only in-frame clonotypes and omits some of them. The sample yields fewer than 350,000 clones, roughly 89% seen once. This chain uses TRBV3-1 (or the pseudogene TRBV3-2) with TRBJ2-3; 12 bases align to TRBD2. The clonotype comes from a woman aged 35 to 49 who had recovered from COVID-19. Sequencing was performed on PBMCs or T cells enriched from blood (not recorded which). CDR3 sequence: CASSQRLAGVTDTQYF. DNA for the CDR3: TGTGCCAGCAGCCAAAGACTAGCGGGGGTCACAGATACGCAGTATTTT.